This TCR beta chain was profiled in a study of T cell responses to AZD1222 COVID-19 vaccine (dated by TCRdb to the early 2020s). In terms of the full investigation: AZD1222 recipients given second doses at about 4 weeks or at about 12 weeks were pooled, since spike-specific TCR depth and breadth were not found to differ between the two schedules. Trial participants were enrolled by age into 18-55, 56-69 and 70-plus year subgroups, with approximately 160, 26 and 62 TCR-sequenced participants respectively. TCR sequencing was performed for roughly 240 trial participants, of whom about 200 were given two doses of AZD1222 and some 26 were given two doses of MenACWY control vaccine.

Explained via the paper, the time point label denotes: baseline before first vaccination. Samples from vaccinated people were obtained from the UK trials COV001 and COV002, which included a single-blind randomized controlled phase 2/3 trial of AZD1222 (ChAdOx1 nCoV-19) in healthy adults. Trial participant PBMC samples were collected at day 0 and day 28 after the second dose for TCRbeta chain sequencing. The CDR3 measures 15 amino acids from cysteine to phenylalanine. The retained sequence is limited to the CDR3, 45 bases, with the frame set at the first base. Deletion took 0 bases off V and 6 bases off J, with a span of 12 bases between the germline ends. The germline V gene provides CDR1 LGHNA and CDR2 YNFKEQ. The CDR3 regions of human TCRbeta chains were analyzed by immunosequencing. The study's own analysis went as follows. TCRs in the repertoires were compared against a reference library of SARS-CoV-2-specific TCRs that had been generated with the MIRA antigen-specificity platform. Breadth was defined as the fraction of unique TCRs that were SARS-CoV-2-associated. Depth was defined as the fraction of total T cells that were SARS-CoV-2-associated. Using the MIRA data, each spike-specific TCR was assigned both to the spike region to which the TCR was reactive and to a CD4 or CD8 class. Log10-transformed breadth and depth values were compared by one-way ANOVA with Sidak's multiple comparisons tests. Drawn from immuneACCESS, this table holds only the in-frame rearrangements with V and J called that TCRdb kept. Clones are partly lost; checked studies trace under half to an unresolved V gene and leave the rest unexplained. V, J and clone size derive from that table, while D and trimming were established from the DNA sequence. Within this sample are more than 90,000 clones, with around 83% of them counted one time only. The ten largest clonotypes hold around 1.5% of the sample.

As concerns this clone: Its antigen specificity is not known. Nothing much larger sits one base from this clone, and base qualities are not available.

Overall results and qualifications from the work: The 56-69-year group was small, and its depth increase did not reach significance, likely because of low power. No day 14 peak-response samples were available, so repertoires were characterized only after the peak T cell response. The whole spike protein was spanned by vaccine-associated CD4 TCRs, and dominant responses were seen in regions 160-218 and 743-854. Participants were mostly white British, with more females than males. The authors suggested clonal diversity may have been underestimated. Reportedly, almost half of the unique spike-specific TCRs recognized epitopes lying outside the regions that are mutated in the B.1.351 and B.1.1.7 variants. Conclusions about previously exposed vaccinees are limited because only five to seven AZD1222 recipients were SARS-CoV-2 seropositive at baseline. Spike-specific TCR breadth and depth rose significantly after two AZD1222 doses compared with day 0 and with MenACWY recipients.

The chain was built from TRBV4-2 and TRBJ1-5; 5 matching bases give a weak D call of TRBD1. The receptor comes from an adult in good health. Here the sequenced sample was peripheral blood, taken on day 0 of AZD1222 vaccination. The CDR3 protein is CASSQENRLTQPQHF. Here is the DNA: TGTGCCAGCAGCCAAGAGAACAGGTTGACTCAGCCCCAGCATTTT.